The sequence of this TCR beta chain was determined in a study of blood T cell repertoires in COVID-19. Study summary: Acute-phase and convalescent COVID-19 samples originated in the United States, Italy and Spain. PBMCs, B-cell-depleted T cells, or T cells were the source of the cDNA or gDNA that made up the material.

Original processing notes: Reference gene primer amplification yielded estimated nucleated cell counts. This table comes from immunoSEQ multiplex PCR, and its TCRdb copy is limited to in-frame clones, with some not included. V and J calls and clone size are those listed in that table; D and trimming were worked out from the DNA. The repertoire holds 200,000 to 300,000 clones, with 75% to 85% as singletons. The sequenced material came from peripheral blood. The receptor was derived from a woman in her 70s with acute or convalescent COVID-19.

CDR3 bases: TGCGCCAGCAGCGAACGGACATCCTCCTATGGCTACACCTTC. This translates into CASSERTSSYGYTF. The rearrangement uses TRBV5-1 and TRBJ1-2; a possible D gene is TRBD1 (5 bases). The germline V gene encodes CDR1 SGHRS and CDR2 YFSETQ. This CDR3 spans 14 amino acids. V lost 4 bases, J lost 4 bases, and 14 bases lay in between.